This TCR beta chain is from a study of regulatory T cells in long-lasting Graves disease. The CDR3 runs to 11 residues. V was shortened by 5 bases and J by 7 bases, with 8 bases between the two germline ends. Germline CDR1 is SEHNR and CDR2 is FQNEAQ (reference sequence). Many counts were recorded for this clonotype. What it recognizes is unknown. Noted time point: newly diagnosed GD, antithyroid drugs for less than 3 months. The TCR library was made from RNA extracted from PBMCs. Patients were from an endocrinology department in Xi'an, China. Arm-PCR of CDR3 regions with iRepertoire HTBI primers generated TCR beta libraries. TCRdb reprocessed the multiplex PCR reads via MiXCR and lists one record per CDR3 protein. The sample carries approximately 400,000 distinct CDR3 sequences, about 15% recorded once. Study results and limitations: Under persistent disease, TRBV28, TRBJ1-2 and TRBJ2-5 were used preferentially. Persistent-disease Graves' patients showed less TCR diversity than new cases.

The same sample was also studied in work on T cells in Graves' hyperthyroidism and ophthalmopathy. This second study notes: Absent ophthalmopathy progression within 18 months defined stable Graves' hyperthyroidism.

This TCR came from a woman between 25 and 40 years old with Graves disease. This chain connects TRBV7-9 to TRBJ1-1; D gene unclear. The sample was peripheral blood mononuclear cells (PBMCs), taken at new diagnosis, from a patient treated with antithyroid drugs. The CDR3 nucleotides are TGTGCCAGCAGCGCCCTGGATGAAGCTTTCTTT. Protein: CASSALDEAFF.